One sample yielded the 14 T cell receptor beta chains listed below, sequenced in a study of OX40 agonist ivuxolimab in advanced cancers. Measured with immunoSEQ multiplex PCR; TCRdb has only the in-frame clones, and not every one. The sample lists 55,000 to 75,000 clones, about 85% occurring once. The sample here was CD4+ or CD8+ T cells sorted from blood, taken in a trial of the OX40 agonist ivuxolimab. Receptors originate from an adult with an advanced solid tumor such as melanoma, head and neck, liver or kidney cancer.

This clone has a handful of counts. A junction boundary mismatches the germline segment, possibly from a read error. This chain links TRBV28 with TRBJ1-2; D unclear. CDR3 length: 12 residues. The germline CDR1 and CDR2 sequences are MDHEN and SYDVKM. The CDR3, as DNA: TGCCTGGGAGTTGGCTGCCTTGATGGCTACACCTTC. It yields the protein CLGVGCLDGYTF.

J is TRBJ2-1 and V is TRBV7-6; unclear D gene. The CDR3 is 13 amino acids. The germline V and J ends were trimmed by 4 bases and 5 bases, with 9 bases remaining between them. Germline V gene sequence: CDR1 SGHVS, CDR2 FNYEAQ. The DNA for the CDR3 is TGTGCCAGCAGCTCCCTGATTAACAATGAGCAGTTCTTC. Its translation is CASSSLINNEQFF.

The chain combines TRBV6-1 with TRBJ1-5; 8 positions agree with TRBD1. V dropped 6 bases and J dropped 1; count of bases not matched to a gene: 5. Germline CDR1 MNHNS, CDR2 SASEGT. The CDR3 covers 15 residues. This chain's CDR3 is CASRKQGGSNQPQHF. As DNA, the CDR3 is TGTGCCAGCAGAAAACAGGGGGGGAGCAATCAGCCCCAGCATTTT.

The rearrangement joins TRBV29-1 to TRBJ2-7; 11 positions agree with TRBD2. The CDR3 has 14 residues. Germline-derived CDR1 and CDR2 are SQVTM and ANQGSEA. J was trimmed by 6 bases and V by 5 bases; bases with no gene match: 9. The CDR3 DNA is TGCAGCGTTAGACTAGCGGGACGGGGTAGCGAGCAGTACTTC. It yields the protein CSVRLAGRGSEQYF.

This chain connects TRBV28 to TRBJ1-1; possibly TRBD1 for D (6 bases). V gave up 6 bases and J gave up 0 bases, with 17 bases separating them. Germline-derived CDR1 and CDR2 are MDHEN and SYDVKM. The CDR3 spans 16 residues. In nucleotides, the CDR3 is TGTGCCAGCAGGCAAACAGGGCTAACATTGAACACTGAAGCTTTCTTT. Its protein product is CASRQTGLTLNTEAFF.

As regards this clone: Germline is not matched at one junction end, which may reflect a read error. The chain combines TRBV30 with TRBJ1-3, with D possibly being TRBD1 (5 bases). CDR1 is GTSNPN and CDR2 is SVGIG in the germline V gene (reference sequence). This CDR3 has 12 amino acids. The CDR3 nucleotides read TGTGCCTGGAGTGGGGAGGGCACGGGGACTTTATTT. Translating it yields CAWSGEGTGTLF.

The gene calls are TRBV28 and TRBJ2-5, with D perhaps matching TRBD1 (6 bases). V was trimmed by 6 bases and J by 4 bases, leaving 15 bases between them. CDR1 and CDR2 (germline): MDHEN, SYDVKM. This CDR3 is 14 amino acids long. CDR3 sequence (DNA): TGTGCCAGCAGCGAATTAGGGGGATTAGAGACCCAGTACTTC. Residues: CASSELGGLETQYF.

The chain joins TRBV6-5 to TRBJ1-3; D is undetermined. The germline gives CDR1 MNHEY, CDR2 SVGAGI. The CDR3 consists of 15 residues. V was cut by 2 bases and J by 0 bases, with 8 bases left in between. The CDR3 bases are TGTGCCAGCAGTTACGTTGGCAGCTCTGGAAACACCATATATTTT. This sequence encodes CASSYVGSSGNTIYF.

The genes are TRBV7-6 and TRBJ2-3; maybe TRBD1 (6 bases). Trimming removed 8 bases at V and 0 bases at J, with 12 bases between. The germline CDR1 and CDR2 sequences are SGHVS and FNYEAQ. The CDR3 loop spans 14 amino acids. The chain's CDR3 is CASVRDTSTDTQYF. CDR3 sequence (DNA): TGTGCCAGCGTCCGGGACACTAGCACAGATACGCAGTATTTT.

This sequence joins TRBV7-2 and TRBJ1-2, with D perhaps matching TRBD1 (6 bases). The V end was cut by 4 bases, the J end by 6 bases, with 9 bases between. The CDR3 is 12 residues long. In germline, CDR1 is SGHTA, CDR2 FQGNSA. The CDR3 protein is CASSSDRNGYTF. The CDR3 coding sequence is TGTGCCAGCAGCTCGGACAGAAATGGCTACACCTTC.

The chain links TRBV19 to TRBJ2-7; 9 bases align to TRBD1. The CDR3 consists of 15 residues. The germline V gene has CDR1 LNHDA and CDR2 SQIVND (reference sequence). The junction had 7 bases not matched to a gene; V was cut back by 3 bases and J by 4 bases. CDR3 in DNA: TGTGCCAGTAGTATCGTCTCGGGACAGGGTTACGAGCAGTACTTC. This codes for CASSIVSGQGYEQYF.

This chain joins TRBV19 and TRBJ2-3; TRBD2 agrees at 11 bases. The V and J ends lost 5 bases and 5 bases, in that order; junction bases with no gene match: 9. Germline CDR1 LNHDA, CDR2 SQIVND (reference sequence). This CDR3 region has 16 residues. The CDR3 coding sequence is TGTGCCAGTAGTCATCAGACTAGCGGGGCTAAAGATACGCAGTATTTT. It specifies CASSHQTSGAKDTQYF. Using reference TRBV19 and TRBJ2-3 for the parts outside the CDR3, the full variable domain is DGGITQSPKYLFRKEGQNVTLSCEQNLNHDAMYWYRQDPGQGLRLIYYSQIVNDFQKGDIAEGYSVSREKKESFPLTVTSAQKNPTAFYLCASSHQTSGAKDTQYFGPGTRLTVL.

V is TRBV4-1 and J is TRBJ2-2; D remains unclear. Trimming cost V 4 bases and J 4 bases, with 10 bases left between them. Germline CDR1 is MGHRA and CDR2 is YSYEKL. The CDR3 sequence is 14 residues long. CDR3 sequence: CASSPFMGTGELFF. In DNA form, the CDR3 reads TGCGCCAGCAGCCCCTTCATGGGCACCGGGGAGCTGTTTTTT.

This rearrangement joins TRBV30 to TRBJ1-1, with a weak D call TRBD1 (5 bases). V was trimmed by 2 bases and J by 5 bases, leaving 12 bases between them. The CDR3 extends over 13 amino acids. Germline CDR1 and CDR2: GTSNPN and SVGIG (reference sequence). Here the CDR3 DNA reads TGTGCCTGGAGTTTCACTAGGGGAACTGAAGCTTTCTTT. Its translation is CAWSFTRGTEAFF.